This TCR beta chain appears in the sequencing data of a study of T and B cells in COVID-19 patients. With 0 bases removed from V and 0 bases from J, the gap between germline ends came to 6 bases. The V gene's germline CDR1 is LNHNV and CDR2 YYDKDF (reference sequence). The CDR3 runs to 14 residues. Blood genomic DNA input for TRB amplification was 250-500 ng. TRB rearrangements were amplified by multiplex PCR with BIOMED2 TRB-A/B primers. TCRdb independently ran MiXCR on the multiplex PCR reads; one entry per CDR3 protein. The sample carries under 5,000 distinct CDR3 sequences, 33% recorded once. This clonotype originated in a human donor who had recovered from COVID-19. The J gene is TRBJ2-7, the V gene TRBV15, with TRBD2 as a possible D gene (6 bases). The sequencing sample was made of blood. CDR3 sequence reads: CATSRETSSYEQYF. CDR3 nucleotide sequence: TGTGCCACCAGCAGAGAGACTAGCTCCTACGAGCAGTACTTC.